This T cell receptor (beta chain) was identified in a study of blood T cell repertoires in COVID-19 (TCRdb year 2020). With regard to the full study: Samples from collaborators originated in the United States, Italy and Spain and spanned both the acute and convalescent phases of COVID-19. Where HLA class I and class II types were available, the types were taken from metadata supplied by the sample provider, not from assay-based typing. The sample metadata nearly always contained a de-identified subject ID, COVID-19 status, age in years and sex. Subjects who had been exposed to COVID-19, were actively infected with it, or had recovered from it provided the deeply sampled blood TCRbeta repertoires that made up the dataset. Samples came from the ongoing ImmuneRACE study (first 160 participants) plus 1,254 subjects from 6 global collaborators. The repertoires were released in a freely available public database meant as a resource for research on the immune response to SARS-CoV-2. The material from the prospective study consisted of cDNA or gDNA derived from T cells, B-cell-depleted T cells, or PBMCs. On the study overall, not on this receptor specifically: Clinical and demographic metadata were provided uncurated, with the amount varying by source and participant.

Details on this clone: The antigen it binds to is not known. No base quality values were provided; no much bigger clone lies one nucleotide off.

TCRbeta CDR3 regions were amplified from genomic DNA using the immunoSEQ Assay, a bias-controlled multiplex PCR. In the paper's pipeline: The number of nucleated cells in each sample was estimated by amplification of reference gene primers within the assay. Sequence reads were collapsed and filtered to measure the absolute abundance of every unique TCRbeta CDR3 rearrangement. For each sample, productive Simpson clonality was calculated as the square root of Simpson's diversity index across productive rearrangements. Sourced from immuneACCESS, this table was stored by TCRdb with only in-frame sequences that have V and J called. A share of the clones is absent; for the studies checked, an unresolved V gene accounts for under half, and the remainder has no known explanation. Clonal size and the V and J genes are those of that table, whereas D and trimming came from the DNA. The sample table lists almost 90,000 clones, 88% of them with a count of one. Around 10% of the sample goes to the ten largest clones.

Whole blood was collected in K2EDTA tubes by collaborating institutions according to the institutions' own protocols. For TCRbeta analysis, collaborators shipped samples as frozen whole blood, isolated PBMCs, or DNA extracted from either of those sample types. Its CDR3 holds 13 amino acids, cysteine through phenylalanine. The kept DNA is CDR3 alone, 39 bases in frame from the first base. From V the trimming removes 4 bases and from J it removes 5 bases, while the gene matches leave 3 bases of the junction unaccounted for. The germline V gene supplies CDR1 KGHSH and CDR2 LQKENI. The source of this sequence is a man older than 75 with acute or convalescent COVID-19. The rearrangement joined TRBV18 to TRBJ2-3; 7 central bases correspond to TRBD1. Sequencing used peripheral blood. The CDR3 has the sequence CASSLSGGDTQYF. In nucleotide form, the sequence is TGTGCCAGCTCACTCTCAGGGGGAGATACGCAGTATTTT.